Presented here are 3 T cell receptor beta chains from one specimen sequenced in a study of early T cells in non-severe SARS-CoV-2 infection. TCRdb itself ran the 5' RACE reads through MiXCR, one entry per CDR3 protein. The table shows about 90,000 distinct CDR3 sequences, with over 13% occurring only once. Sample: whole blood. These receptors were taken from an adult who was a healthcare worker with PCR-confirmed SARS-CoV-2 infection or an uninfected control (not recorded which).

The chain links TRBV18 to TRBJ2-1, with TRBD2 identical over 8 bases. Germline-derived CDR1 and CDR2 are KGHSH and LQKENI. The CDR3 is 18 residues long. Trimming cost V 2 bases and J 2 bases; bases outside gene matches: 11. CDR3 nucleotide sequence: TGTGCCAGCTCACCAATTAGCGGGATAACGACCCCCTACAATGAGCAGTTCTTC. Its translation is CASSPISGITTPYNEQFF.

The chain combines TRBV10-3 with TRBJ1-1, with a weak D call TRBD1 (6 bases). The CDR3 has 12 residues. CDR1 is ENHRY and CDR2 is SYGVKD in the germline V gene. V gave up 6 bases and J gave up 1 base, with 6 bases separating them. This CDR3 reads CAIRQGNTEAFF. For the CDR3, the DNA is TGTGCCATCAGACAGGGGAACACTGAAGCTTTCTTT.

This clonotype has a count of ten or more. This chain connects TRBV24-1 to TRBJ1-5; D is unclear. In germline, CDR1 is KGHDR, CDR2 SFDVKD. The CDR3 consists of 15 residues. Trimming took off 1 base at V and 1 base at J, with 7 bases between the two ends. The CDR3 reads CATSDFGSSNQPQHF. The CDR3 coding sequence is TGTGCCACCAGTGATTTCGGGTCGAGCAATCAGCCCCAGCATTTT.